This TCR beta chain was recorded in a study of vaccination effects on CD4 cells after COVID-19. The wider study: Sampling occurred a median 72 days post second dose, range 14 to 241.

Antigen-specific CD4+ T cells were first expanded with viral peptide pools by the ViraFEST assay and only then sequenced. Having been cultured for roughly 11 days, the cells underwent CD4+ T cell isolation. All study participants received two doses of BNT162b2 or mRNA-1273 vaccine. Prior SARS-CoV-2 infection was absent in the vaccine recipients, as shown by negative nucleocapsid antibodies. Cultures used 2.1 million or so PBMC per well, 9.5 to 10 IU/ml IL-2 and around 9.5 ug/ml peptides. Days 3 and 7 were when half the medium was replaced with IL-2 medium. As regards this clone: Its antigen is unidentified.

Measured with immunoSEQ multiplex PCR; TCRdb has only the in-frame clones, and not every one. This table holds around 32,000 clones, under 75% found once. V lost 3 bases to trimming and J lost 4 bases, with 13 bases between them. From germline, CDR1 is KGHSH and CDR2 LQKENI. This CDR3 is 15 amino acids long. The source of this sequence is a human donor who received a COVID-19 vaccine. The sequences come from CD4+ T cells from PBMCs cultured with HCoV-229E spike peptides, collected after COVID-19 vaccination. The chain links TRBV18 to TRBJ1-5; D not resolved. For the CDR3, the DNA is TGTGCCAGCTCACCTCCAAACCCTGAAAATCAGCCCCAGCATTTT. It yields the protein CASSPPNPENQPQHF.